A single sample gave rise to the 23 T cell receptor beta chains below, sequenced in a study of Ad26.COV2.S vaccination and SARS-CoV-2 variants. Treatment described: some 20 received Ad26.COV2.S at low or high dose, single or two shots; several received placebo; per-sample allocation not given. The study sampled participants on day 63 after the first vaccine or placebo injection. Repertoires were generated with immunoSEQ multiplex PCR, while TCRdb's copy carries only in-frame clones and drops some. The sample shows some 370,000 clones, about four fifths of them seen only once. The sequences come from peripheral blood, collected in a trial of Ad26.COV2.S vaccine versus placebo. The receptors shown here come from a person aged 18-65 years who received the Ad26.COV2.S COVID-19 vaccine or a placebo.

This chain joins TRBV28 and TRBJ2-7; D gene uncertain. With 5 bases removed from V and 4 bases from J, the gap between germline ends came to 9 bases. CDR3 size: 12 residues. Germline V CDR1 and CDR2: MDHEN, SYDVKM. CDR3 nucleotides: TGTGCCAGCAGTCCCACCGCGTACGAGCAGTACTTC. This codes for CASSPTAYEQYF.

V gene TRBV7-9 combines with J gene TRBJ2-7, with D possibly called TRBD1 or TRBD2 (6 bases each). V gave up 10 bases and J gave up 1 base, with 17 bases separating them. The CDR3 has 14 amino acids. CDR1 and CDR2 from the germline V gene are SEHNR and FQNEAQ (reference sequence). In DNA form, the CDR3 reads TGTGCCACCGGGAAAACGGGGGCATCCTACGAGCAGTACTTC. Amino acids: CATGKTGASYEQYF. Full variable domain (missing parts from reference TRBV7-9 and TRBJ2-7): DTGVSQNPRHKITKRGQNVTFRCDPISEHNRLYWYRQTLGQGPEFLTYFQNEAQLEKSRLLSDRFSAERPKGSFSTLEIQRTEQGDSAMYLCATGKTGASYEQYFGPGTRLTVT.

This rearrangement joins TRBV2 to TRBJ2-7; 8 bases are shared with TRBD1. Trimming took 7 bases from V and 2 from J; bases not matched to a gene: 7. This CDR3 region has 14 residues. Per germline, CDR1 SNHLY and CDR2 FYNNEI. CDR3 sequence reads: CASTAEQGAYEQYF. The CDR3 nucleotides read TGTGCCAGCACCGCGGAACAGGGGGCCTACGAGCAGTACTTC.

The chain has TRBV19 and TRBJ1-6; 7 bases map to TRBD1. The junction had 5 bases not matched to a gene; V was cut back by 4 bases and J by 8 bases. Germline V gene data show CDR1 as LNHDA and CDR2 as SQIVND (reference sequence). The CDR3 spans 14 residues. Here the CDR3 reads CASSNRGWDSPLHF. CDR3 DNA: TGTGCCAGTAGTAACAGGGGTTGGGATTCACCCCTCCACTTT.

This clone appeared many times. This chain uses TRBV7-6 with TRBJ2-7; 9 bases are shared with TRBD2. This CDR3 comprises 15 residues. Germline values: CDR1 SGHVS, CDR2 FNYEAQ. With V trimmed by 3 bases and J by 6 bases, 9 bases remained unmatched. CDR3 sequence: CASSLTSGIEGEQYF. In nucleotides, the CDR3 is TGTGCCAGCAGCTTGACTAGCGGTATAGAGGGCGAGCAGTACTTC.

The chain carries TRBV25-1 and TRBJ2-7, with no clear D. V was trimmed by 2 bases and J by 2 bases, leaving 10 bases between them. The CDR3 has 14 amino acids. Germline V gives CDR1 MGHDK, CDR2 SYGVNS. The CDR3 loop is CASSESSRTYEQYF. The CDR3 DNA reads TGTGCCAGCAGTGAAAGTAGCAGGACCTACGAGCAGTACTTC.

The chain employs TRBV5-1 and TRBJ1-5, with a tentative D call TRBD1 (5 bases). The CDR3 is made up of 13 amino acids. Trimming cost V 2 bases and J 5 bases, with 8 bases left between them. Per germline, CDR1 SGHRS and CDR2 YFSETQ. Here the CDR3 reads CASSFGTDQPQHF. Here the CDR3 DNA reads TGCGCCAGCAGCTTTGGGACTGATCAGCCCCAGCATTTT.

This clone has a handful of counts. The V and J genes are TRBV7-2 and TRBJ2-1; 7 bases are shared with TRBD1. The CDR3 loop spans 13 amino acids. Germline lookup yields CDR1 SGHTA and CDR2 FQGNSA. J gave up 7 bases and V 6 bases, and 6 bases lay outside the gene matches. Here the CDR3 DNA reads TGTGCCAGCAGTTCGTTACAGGGGAATGAGCAGTTCTTC. The encoded protein is CASSSLQGNEQFF.

J is TRBJ2-5 and V is TRBV10-3; a weak D match, TRBD2 (5 bases). Germline V gene sequence: CDR1 ENHRY, CDR2 SYGVKD. The V gene lost 1 base and the J gene lost 4 bases, with 7 bases spanning the gap. This CDR3 spans 13 amino acids. Here the CDR3 DNA reads TGTGCCATCAGTGAGTTGCTAGCAGAGACCCAGTACTTC. This sequence encodes CAISELLAETQYF.

J is TRBJ1-3 and V is TRBV7-9; a possible D gene is TRBD1 (5 bases). V lost 8 bases and J 0 bases, leaving 20 bases between the germline ends. The CDR3 runs to 17 residues. Germline CDR1 is SEHNR and CDR2 is FQNEAQ (reference sequence). The CDR3 DNA reads as TGTGCCAGCTCTCGTCACGGGACTCCTAGCTCTGGAAACACCATATATTTT. It specifies CASSRHGTPSSGNTIYF. Together with reference TRBV7-9 and TRBJ1-3, the CDR3 gives the full variable domain: DTGVSQNPRHKITKRGQNVTFRCDPISEHNRLYWYRQTLGQGPEFLTYFQNEAQLEKSRLLSDRFSAERPKGSFSTLEIQRTEQGDSAMYLCASSRHGTPSSGNTIYFGEGSWLTVV.

The chain uses TRBV7-8 and TRBJ2-1; D is possibly TRBD1 (5 bases). Trimming removed 4 bases from V and 6 bases from J, with 16 bases in between. Looked up from germline, CDR1 is SGHVS and CDR2 is FQNEAQ. CDR3 length: 15 residues. CDR3 region: CASSSWTRLLNEQFF. Here the CDR3 DNA reads TGTGCCAGCAGCTCCTGGACACGTCTTCTCAATGAGCAGTTCTTC. The full variable domain, in which reference TRBV7-8 and TRBJ2-1 provide the parts outside the CDR3, is GAGVSQSPRYKVAKRGQDVALRCDPISGHVSLFWYQQALGQGPEFLTYFQNEAQLDKSGLPSDRFFAERPEGSVSTLKIQRTQQEDSAVYLCASSSWTRLLNEQFFGPGTRLTVL.

The chain couples TRBV19 to TRBJ1-2; tentatively, D is TRBD1 (5 bases). This CDR3 is 15 amino acids long. Trimming took 3 bases from V and 4 from J, leaving 15 bases between them. Germline V lookup: CDR1 LNHDA, CDR2 SQIVND (reference sequence). The CDR3 region is CASSMWDPLVYGYTF. CDR3 DNA sequence: TGTGCCAGTAGTATGTGGGACCCCCTCGTCTATGGCTACACCTTC. Variable domain in full (rest from reference TRBV19 and TRBJ1-2): DGGITQSPKYLFRKEGQNVTLSCEQNLNHDAMYWYRQDPGQGLRLIYYSQIVNDFQKGDIAEGYSVSREKKESFPLTVTSAQKNPTAFYLCASSMWDPLVYGYTFGSGTRLTVV.

V is TRBV21-1 and J is TRBJ2-7; TRBD1, as called in the table, went unchecked against the DNA. TRBV21-1 is marked as a pseudogene. This CDR3 comprises 12 residues. The CDR3: CAAYEGAYEQYF. The CDR3 DNA reads as TGTGCCGCTTATGAGGGGGCCTACGAGCAGTACTTC.

The chain is built from TRBV12-5 and TRBJ1-3, with a possible D match to TRBD1 (6 bases). This CDR3 comprises 16 residues. The V and J ends lost 4 bases and 0 bases respectively, with 13 bases between them. CDR1 is LGHNT and CDR2 is FRNRAP in the germline V gene. CDR3 sequence: CASGWDIGSSGNTIYF. CDR3 coding DNA: TGTGCTAGTGGTTGGGACATAGGGTCCTCTGGAAACACCATATATTTT.

The genes are TRBV6-6 and TRBJ1-4, with 7 bases identical to TRBD1. The CDR3 runs to 15 residues. CDR1 and CDR2 from the germline V gene are MNHNY and SVGAGI (reference sequence). J was trimmed by 8 bases and V by 6 bases; bases with no gene match: 12. The CDR3: CASRLRQGRREKLFF. The CDR3 DNA reads TGTGCCAGCAGGCTGCGACAGGGCAGGCGAGAAAAACTGTTTTTT.

The V and J genes are TRBV5-5 and TRBJ1-5; D may be TRBD1 (6 bases). The CDR3 runs to 16 residues. Trimming removed 1 base at V and 4 bases at J, with 15 bases between. Germline-derived CDR1 and CDR2 are SGHKS and YYEKEE (reference sequence). Written as DNA, the CDR3 is TGTGCCAGCAGCTTGTACTATTCTACAGGGAATCAGCCCCAGCATTTT. Residues: CASSLYYSTGNQPQHF.

This chain joins TRBV9 and TRBJ2-7; D tentatively reads TRBD1 or TRBD2 (6 bases each). CDR1 and CDR2 (germline): SGDLS, YYNGEE. V dropped 3 bases and J dropped 5 bases, with 15 bases sitting between them. The CDR3 loop spans 14 amino acids. The CDR3 here is CASSGQAWGDEQYF. The CDR3, as DNA: TGTGCCAGCAGCGGACAGGCGTGGGGGGACGAGCAGTACTTC.

The CDR3 reads CASSPSPDRVTGELFF. The CDR3 DNA is TGTGCCAGCAGTCCAAGCCCGGACAGGGTAACCGGGGAGCTGTTTTTT. The V call is TRBV7-3, the J call TRBJ2-2; TRBD1 aligns across 8 bases. CDR1 SGHTA and CDR2 FQGTGA come from the germline V gene. V shed 6 bases and J 5 bases; nucleotides not matched to a gene: 11. The CDR3 totals 16 residues. Variable domain in full (rest from reference TRBV7-3 and TRBJ2-2): GAGVSQTPSNKVTEKGKYVELRCDPISGHTALYWYRQSLGQGPEFLIYFQGTGAADDSGLPNDRFFAVRPEGSVSTLKIQRTERGDSAVYLCASSPSPDRVTGELFFGEGSRLTVL.

This chain joins TRBV11-2 and TRBJ2-7; a possible D gene is TRBD2 (6 bases). The CDR3 is 17 amino acids. V was clipped by 1 base and J by 2 bases, with 18 bases between them. CDR1 is SGHAT, CDR2 FQNNGV, per germline. CDR3 sequence reads: CASSLVGAGNTAYEQYF. CDR3 DNA sequence: TGTGCCAGCAGCTTAGTGGGTGCGGGGAACACCGCCTACGAGCAGTACTTC.

The CDR3 sequence: CAISELSGTGDGYTF. The CDR3 nucleotides read TGTGCCATCAGTGAGTTATCCGGGACAGGGGATGGCTACACCTTC. V gene TRBV10-3 combines with J gene TRBJ1-2; 10 bases agree with TRBD1. Germline V gives CDR1 ENHRY, CDR2 SYGVKD. The CDR3 is made up of 15 amino acids. Losses at the gene ends were 1 base for V and 6 bases for J; bases not matched to a gene: 5.

The chain uses TRBV12-5 and TRBJ2-3; D is unclear. Germline V lookup: CDR1 LGHNT, CDR2 FRNRAP. With 5 bases removed from V and 1 base from J, the gap between germline ends came to 16 bases. CDR3 length equals 16 residues. As DNA, the CDR3 is TGTGCTAGTGGTCGCCCCAACAGAGCTCGCACAGATACGCAGTATTTT. Protein sequence: CASGRPNRARTDTQYF. Looking up the rest from reference TRBV12-5 and TRBJ2-3 gives the full variable domain: DARVTQTPRHKVTEMGQEVTMRCQPILGHNTVFWYRQTMMQGLELLAYFRNRAPLDDSGMPKDRFSAEMPDATLATLKIQPSEPRDSAVYFCASGRPNRARTDTQYFGPGTRLTVL.

The chain couples TRBV9 to TRBJ2-1; maybe TRBD2 (6 bases). Germline V lookup: CDR1 SGDLS, CDR2 YYNGEE. The CDR3 length is 16 residues. V was trimmed by 6 bases and J by 7 bases, leaving 23 bases between them. Written as DNA, the CDR3 is TGTGCCAGCACCTTGGAGGGGCTAGGCGGGCAGAATGAGCAGTTCTTC. Its translation is CASTLEGLGGQNEQFF.

The chain has TRBV19 and TRBJ1-1; TRBD1 aligns across 9 bases. J gave up 1 base and V 5 bases, and 8 bases lay outside the gene matches. CDR3 length: 16 residues. Germline V gene data show CDR1 as LNHDA and CDR2 as SQIVND (reference sequence). CDR3 protein: CASSRGQGQRNTEAFF. CDR3 in DNA: TGTGCCAGTAGTCGAGGACAGGGGCAAAGGAACACTGAAGCTTTCTTT.